One sample yielded the 23 T cell receptor beta chains listed below, sequenced in a study of cytomegalovirus exposure and HLA in healthy donors. Some clones are missing from TCRdb's copy, which holds only in-frame ones; the method was immunoSEQ multiplex PCR. The sample shows tens of thousands of clones, 88% of them seen only once. Source material: PBMCs. These receptor sequences come from a woman in her 30s in good health and CMV-seronegative.

CDR3: CASSESREQYF. The CDR3 DNA reads as TGTGCCAGCAGTGAATCTAGGGAGCAGTACTTC. The chain has TRBV6-1 and TRBJ2-7; D is uncertain. V was clipped by 2 bases and J by 7 bases, with 6 bases between them. This CDR3 contains 11 residues. Germline V gene data show CDR1 as MNHNS and CDR2 as SASEGT.

J is TRBJ2-7 and V is TRBV6-6; D is uncertain. CDR1 and CDR2 (germline): MNHNY, SVGAGI (reference sequence). V lost 4 bases, J lost 3 bases, and 10 bases lay in between. This CDR3 region has 13 residues. CDR3 sequence: CASSSGYNYEQYF. CDR3 DNA: TGTGCCAGCAGTTCAGGCTATAACTACGAGCAGTACTTC.

The rearrangement links TRBV10-2 to TRBJ1-1, with D possibly matching TRBD1 (6 bases). The germline CDR1 and CDR2 sequences are WSHSY and SAAADI. CDR3 length: 13 amino acids. The V and J ends lost 10 bases and 1 base respectively, with 13 bases between them. The CDR3 region is CATQGIQNTEAFF. Written as DNA, the CDR3 is TGCGCCACCCAGGGGATTCAGAACACTGAAGCTTTCTTT.

J is TRBJ1-4 and V is TRBV6-1; weak D call: TRBD1 (5 bases). From germline, CDR1 is MNHNS and CDR2 SASEGT. The CDR3 length is 15 residues. V shed 0 bases and J shed 8 bases, with 13 bases lying between them. This CDR3 is CASSEAGRASEKLFF. As DNA, the CDR3 is TGTGCCAGCAGTGAAGCTGGCAGGGCCAGCGAAAAACTGTTTTTT.

The J gene is TRBJ2-7, the V gene TRBV10-3, with 9 nucleotides matching TRBD2. Germline V gene data show CDR1 as ENHRY and CDR2 as SYGVKD. V was clipped by 0 bases and J by 2 bases; unmatched bases: 14. The CDR3 contains 19 residues. The CDR3 sequence is CAISESPDSSSGITYEQYF. DNA of the CDR3: TGTGCCATCAGTGAGTCCCCCGACTCTTCTAGCGGGATTACCTACGAGCAGTACTTC.

This clone was observed a handful of times. This rearrangement joins TRBV27 to TRBJ1-2; D is unresolved. V shed 3 bases and J shed 5 bases, with 10 bases lying between them. Germline CDR1 reads MNHEY; CDR2 reads SMNVEV (reference sequence). The CDR3 length is 13 residues. The CDR3 region has the DNA TGTGCCAGCAGTTTTTCCTCGGGGTATGGCTACACCTTC. Translated, it gives CASSFSSGYGYTF.

CDR3 sequence: CASLRTGETQYF. CDR3 coding DNA: TGTGCCAGCTTACGGACAGGGGAGACCCAGTACTTC. The gene calls are TRBV5-6 and TRBJ2-5; 8 positions match TRBD1. CDR3 length: 12 residues. Germline values: CDR1 SGHDT, CDR2 YYEEEE. V lost 7 bases, J lost 5 bases, and 4 bases stayed unmatched.

The chain recombines TRBV2 with TRBJ1-1; D is perhaps TRBD1 (6 bases). Germline V gene sequence: CDR1 SNHLY, CDR2 FYNNEI. There are 15 residues in the CDR3. The V gene lost 7 bases and the J gene lost 1 base, with 16 bases spanning the gap. The CDR3 protein is CASMPQGSGNTEAFF. In DNA, the CDR3 is TGTGCCAGCATGCCACAGGGATCGGGGAACACTGAAGCTTTCTTT.

The chain uses TRBV7-9 and TRBJ2-2; 9 bases align to TRBD1. The CDR3 contains 17 residues. Losses at the gene ends were 5 bases for V and 7 bases for J; bases not matched to a gene: 14. Per the germline V gene, CDR1 is SEHNR and CDR2 is FQNEAQ (reference sequence). The CDR3 DNA is TGTGCCAGCAGCCCCCTTGAAGGGACAGGGCCAAGCGGGGAGCTGTTTTTT. Its protein product is CASSPLEGTGPSGELFF.

This clone was seen a single time. The chain has TRBV11-2 and TRBJ2-1; D is ambiguous. The CDR3 runs 14 residues. The V gene's germline CDR1 is SGHAT and CDR2 FQNNGV. Trimming took off 4 bases at V and 9 bases at J, with 16 bases between the two ends. As DNA, the CDR3 is TGTGCCAGCAGCTACACAACGGCCGGCGGTGAGCAGTTCTTC. This encodes CASSYTTAGGEQFF.

The gene calls are TRBV5-1 and TRBJ2-7; TRBD1 matches 9 bases. The CDR3 has 14 amino acids. Germline loops: CDR1 SGHRS, CDR2 YFSETQ. J lost 4 bases, V lost 4 bases, and 6 bases had no gene match. The CDR3 sequence is CASSQPGQGYEQYF. The CDR3 DNA reads TGCGCCAGCAGCCAACCGGGACAGGGTTACGAGCAGTACTTC.

The table lists this clone with a few counts. V and J are TRBV6-1 and TRBJ2-1; TRBD2 might be the D (6 bases). CDR1 is MNHNS, CDR2 SASEGT, per germline. The V end was cut by 5 bases, the J end by 8 bases, with 10 bases between. This CDR3 spans 12 amino acids. The CDR3 DNA reads TGTGCCAGCAGTCCGGAGGGGCATGAGCAGTTCTTC. This codes for CASSPEGHEQFF.

This chain joins TRBV7-8 and TRBJ2-6, with D tentatively TRBD2 (6 bases). V gave up 2 bases and J gave up 4 bases, with 15 bases separating them. Germline V CDR1 and CDR2: SGHVS, FQNEAQ. The CDR3 totals 17 residues. The CDR3 DNA reads as TGTGCCAGCAGCTTATGGGAGGTGGGATCCGGGGCCAACGTCCTGACTTTC. Translating gives CASSLWEVGSGANVLTF.

Points on this clone: An end of the junction does not agree with germline; a read error may underlie this. This chain uses TRBV11-2 with TRBJ2-2, with D uncertain. Germline CDR1 is SGHAT and CDR2 is FQNNGV. CDR3 length: 13 amino acids. Written as DNA, the CDR3 is TGTGCCAGCACCTTACCCCCGGGCGGGGAGCTGTTTTTT. This sequence encodes CASTLPPGGELFF.

This clone was seen just once. The rearrangement joins TRBV28 to TRBJ2-2, with D tentatively TRBD1 (5 bases). The CDR3 contains 13 residues. Trimming took off 4 bases at V and 6 bases at J, with 9 bases between the two ends. CDR1 is MDHEN and CDR2 is SYDVKM in the germline V gene. CDR3 nucleotide sequence: TGTGCCAGCAGTTCCTCAGGGTCCGGGGAGCTGTTTTTT. Amino acid sequence: CASSSSGSGELFF.

The V call is TRBV2, the J call TRBJ1-5; perhaps TRBD1 as D (6 bases). V lost 6 bases, J lost 5 bases, and 17 bases lay in between. In germline, CDR1 is SNHLY, CDR2 FYNNEI. CDR3 length equals 15 residues. CDR3 region: CASRYLDSLYQPQHF. DNA of the CDR3: TGTGCCAGCAGATACCTGGACAGCCTTTATCAGCCCCAGCATTTT.

This chain links TRBV18 with TRBJ1-1, with D possibly TRBD1 on 6 matching bases. There are 14 residues in the CDR3. Germline-derived CDR1 and CDR2 are KGHSH and LQKENI. Trimming shortened V by 3 bases and J by 6 bases, and 14 bases separated the two germline ends. The DNA for the CDR3 is TGTGCCAGCTCACCTCGAAGGGGGGGGGCTGAAGCTTTCTTT. This sequence encodes CASSPRRGGAEAFF.

This chain uses TRBV10-1 with TRBJ2-1, with 7 bases that match TRBD2. J was trimmed by 8 bases and V by 5 bases; bases with no gene match: 12. Germline CDR1 WNHNN, CDR2 SYGVQD (reference sequence). This CDR3 has 15 amino acids. CDR3 nucleotides: TGCGCCAGCAGTCAGTGGGGCGGGAGCTTTGATGAGCAGTTCTTC. Protein: CASSQWGGSFDEQFF.

This clone was counted only a few times. This chain joins TRBV5-4 and TRBJ1-3; TRBD1 might be the D (5 bases). The V gene lost 0 bases and the J gene lost 7 bases, with 17 bases spanning the gap. The V gene's germline CDR1 is SGHNT and CDR2 YYREEE (reference sequence). The CDR3 has 16 amino acids. The CDR3 DNA is TGTGCCAGCAGCTTGGCCGGCGGGGGATCGGACAACACCATATATTTT. This translates into CASSLAGGGSDNTIYF.

The V call is TRBV27, the J call TRBJ1-2; D is ambiguous. Per germline, CDR1 MNHEY and CDR2 SMNVEV (reference sequence). The CDR3 is 13 amino acids. V was shortened by 7 bases and J by 4 bases, with 13 bases between the two germline ends. The DNA of the CDR3 is TGTGCCAGCACCCCGACACCTGGCTATGGCTACACCTTC. It translates to CASTPTPGYGYTF.

The J gene is TRBJ2-1, the V gene TRBV18; 13 bases are shared with TRBD2. The V gene end was trimmed by 6 bases and the J gene end by 8 bases; junction bases not matched to a gene: 4. Germline lookup yields CDR1 KGHSH and CDR2 LQKENI. CDR3 length equals 14 residues. CDR3 loop: CASSWTSGSDEQFF. The CDR3 DNA is TGTGCCAGCTCGTGGACTAGCGGGAGTGATGAGCAGTTCTTC.

The chain couples TRBV4-2 to TRBJ2-4; 14 bases map to TRBD2. Germline V gives CDR1 LGHNA, CDR2 YNFKEQ. This CDR3 is 21 amino acids long. The J segment lost 1 base and the V segment lost 0 bases, leaving 11 bases of the junction unmatched. The CDR3 sequence is CASSQDSPGTSGRGAKNIQYF. CDR3 in DNA: TGTGCCAGCAGCCAAGACTCGCCCGGGACTAGCGGGAGAGGCGCCAAAAACATTCAGTACTTC.

This sequence joins TRBV6-1 and TRBJ2-7; D call uncertain. The CDR3 consists of 11 residues. CDR1 and CDR2 (germline): MNHNS, SASEGT. V was cut by 1 base and J by 10 bases, with 8 bases left in between. In nucleotides, the CDR3 is TGTGCCAGCAGTGAAGTAGATCCCCAGTACTTC. This gives the protein CASSEVDPQYF.